The present entry profiles one TCR beta chain with its context. The repertoire was sequenced with immunoSEQ multiplex PCR; TCRdb's copy has only in-frame clones and lacks some. The sample comprises 35,000 to 50,000 clones, around 85% of which are singletons, and 12% rests with the top ten. The data originate from a study of blood T cell repertoires in COVID-19. Overall study: COVID-19 samples collected from the United States, Italy and Spain covered acute and convalescent phases.

The germline CDR1 and CDR2 sequences are MDHEN and SYDVKM. This CDR3 spans 15 amino acids. Trimming removed 3 bases from V and 3 bases from J, with 12 bases in between. The clonotype comes from a human donor in a cohort sampled during active COVID-19. The sequenced sample was peripheral blood. The chain combines TRBV28 with TRBJ1-5; D is unclear. This CDR3 reads CASSFAGRDNQPQHF. The CDR3 DNA reads TGTGCCAGCAGTTTTGCCGGGAGGGACAATCAGCCCCAGCATTTT.